This TCR beta chain is from a study of Tregs in tolerant kidney transplant recipients. Sequencing was performed with immunoSEQ multiplex PCR; in TCRdb, only in-frame clones are kept and a portion is missing. The repertoire holds about 31,000 clones, over 75% seen once, with about 2.2% in the top ten. Points on this clone: Its antigen is not known.

This TCR came from a human donor in good health. The specimen sequenced was Tregs from blood cultured with allogeneic cells.

CDR3 sequence reads: CSVAQGNQADTQYF. CDR3 DNA: TGCAGCGTAGCACAGGGGAATCAAGCAGATACGCAGTATTTT. This chain uses TRBV29-1 with TRBJ2-3; TRBD1 matches 7 bases. V dropped 6 bases and J dropped 4; count of bases not matched to a gene: 10. The CDR3 loop spans 14 amino acids. Germline loops: CDR1 SQVTM, CDR2 ANQGSEA.